Below, one T cell receptor (beta chain) is given with its context. Its antigen is unknown. Using its own MiXCR run on the 5' RACE reads, TCRdb lists one record per CDR3 protein. The sample shows 350,000 to 450,000 distinct CDR3 sequences, under 20% of them seen only once. The data derive from a study of identical twins. Study results and limitations: Findings depended on cross-sectional statistics rather than tracking the same donors.

The CDR3 loop spans 20 amino acids. V shed 2 bases and J 4 bases; nucleotides not matched to a gene: 21. Germline assignment: CDR1 LGHNT and CDR2 FRNRAP. The sample comprised naive T cells sorted from blood. The chain uses TRBV12-5 and TRBJ2-7, with 9 bases lining up with TRBD1. The origin of this receptor is a man aged 50-60 years in good health. The DNA for the CDR3 is TGTGCTAGTGGTTTGCCCCGGGACAGGGCCTGGACTAGACCGATTTACGAGCAGTACTTC. Translation gives CASGLPRDRAWTRPIYEQYF.